Below are 5 T cell receptor beta chains sequenced from a single sample in a study of Ad26.COV2.S vaccination and SARS-CoV-2 variants. Specified treatment: 15 to 20 received Ad26.COV2.S at low or high dose, single or two shots; a few received placebo; per-sample allocation not given. Day 63 after the first vaccine or placebo injection was the time point for sampling. Method: immunoSEQ multiplex PCR; TCRdb's copy keeps in-frame clones and lacks some. Among 510,000 or so clones listed, roughly 89% were seen once. The source was peripheral blood, collected in a trial of Ad26.COV2.S vaccine versus placebo. The receptor source for this set is a person between 18 and 65 years old who received the Ad26.COV2.S COVID-19 vaccine or a placebo.

This chain joins TRBV30 and TRBJ1-1; D remains unclear. Germline V gene sequence: CDR1 GTSNPN, CDR2 SVGIG (reference sequence). Trimming stripped 3 bases from V and 5 bases from J, with 10 bases between. The CDR3 runs 12 residues. In DNA, the CDR3 is TGTGCCTGGAGACGGGGTTATACTGAAGCTTTCTTT. This sequence encodes CAWRRGYTEAFF.

The CDR3 is CASSALTSGRNEQFF. The CDR3 DNA reads TGTGCCAGCAGCGCCCTGACTAGCGGGAGAAATGAGCAGTTCTTC. J is TRBJ2-1 and V is TRBV9; TRBD2 matches at 12 bases. The germline V gene has CDR1 SGDLS and CDR2 YYNGEE. V lost 3 bases, J lost 7 bases, and 5 bases stayed unmatched. The CDR3 runs 15 residues.

CDR3 loop: CASMRGAGNTIYF. In nucleotides, the CDR3 is TGTGCCAGCATGAGGGGGGCGGGAAACACCATATATTTT. V usage is TRBV6-5 and J usage is TRBJ1-3; D perhaps matches TRBD1 (6 bases). Germline CDR1 is MNHEY and CDR2 is SVGAGI. This CDR3 has 13 amino acids. V lost 7 bases and J 4 bases, leaving 11 bases between the germline ends.

The rearrangement joins TRBV20-1 to TRBJ2-5; D gene unclear. The CDR3 is 11 amino acids. Trimming stripped 6 bases from V and 4 bases from J, with 9 bases between. Germline V lookup: CDR1 DFQATT, CDR2 SNEGSKA (reference sequence). This CDR3 is CSAQTLETQYF. The CDR3 DNA sequence: TGCAGTGCCCAAACCTTAGAGACCCAGTACTTC.

CDR3 in amino acids: CASSVSASSYNEQFF. CDR3 in DNA: TGTGCCAGCAGCGTATCGGCTAGCTCCTACAATGAGCAGTTCTTC. This chain joins TRBV9 and TRBJ2-1; no firm D call. V was clipped by 1 base and J by 0 bases, with 8 bases between them. The CDR3 has 15 residues. Per germline, CDR1 SGDLS and CDR2 YYNGEE.